This T cell receptor (beta chain) was profiled in a study of control samples from healthy donors and cancer patients. Data came from immunoSEQ multiplex PCR; TCRdb stores just in-frame clones and leaves some out. The sample has 70,000 to 95,000 clones, about nine tenths seen once. The V end lost 4 bases, the J end lost 5 bases, and 11 bases lay between the germline ends. Germline V CDR1 and CDR2: MNHEY, SMNVEV (reference sequence). The CDR3 is 14 residues long. This receptor was obtained from a woman aged 30 to 39 in good health. The rearrangement joins TRBV27 to TRBJ2-2; perhaps TRBD1 as D (6 bases). The sample comprised blood. CDR3 protein: CASSSYQGTGELFF. CDR3 DNA sequence: TGTGCCAGCAGTTCATACCAGGGGACCGGGGAGCTGTTTTTT.